This paragraph covers one T cell receptor (beta chain) sequence. The antigen remains unidentified. This sample was included in a study of PD-1 blockade in classical Hodgkin lymphoma. Stated time point: newly diagnosed, previously untreated cHL patient sample. Thawed PBMCs were the source of CD8+ T cells, obtained through magnetic negative selection. Here immunoSEQ multiplex PCR was the method, and the copy in TCRdb shows in-frame clones only, minus some. The sample has fewer than 13,000 clones; around 84% are singletons. The germline V gene has CDR1 PRHDT and CDR2 FYEKMQ (reference sequence). V was shortened by 0 bases and J by 2 bases, with 14 bases between the two germline ends. The CDR3 runs 16 residues. Study-level findings and limits: Differences between repertoires have undefined causes, possibly disease activity or prior therapy.

This TCR came from a human donor with classical Hodgkin lymphoma. The J gene is TRBJ2-7, the V gene TRBV13, with D possibly matching TRBD1 (8 bases). Input material: CD8+ T cells from blood. CDR3 in DNA: TGTGCCAGCAGCTTAGGCGGACAGGGAGGGGCCTACGAGCAGTACTTC. Its translation is CASSLGGQGGAYEQYF.